This T cell receptor beta chain derives from a study of cytomegalovirus exposure and HLA in healthy donors. Whole-study findings and limits: TCR beta sequences reportedly predicted most subjects' HLA-A and HLA-B alleles accurately. A later analysis reportedly found that, within productive TCRs, an Asian-associated ancestry cluster had fewer N-insertions than the mean observed across the roughly 700 donors. Previously analyzed data showed that most TCR beta V segments were productive at a frequency of about 87% or about 30%. Rare sequences made up most TCRs, while some public TCRs were found in many donors.

J was trimmed by 4 bases and V by 2 bases; bases with no gene match: 7. The CDR3 sequence is 15 residues long. Germline-derived CDR1 and CDR2 are LNHNV and YYDKDF (reference sequence). About this clone: Antigen unknown.

The PCR had 60 Vbeta and 13 Jbeta primers. Data came from immunoSEQ multiplex PCR; TCRdb stores just in-frame clones and leaves some out. Here the sample table reports 200,000 or so clones. This receptor was identified in a boy aged 5-17 years in good health and CMV-seronegative. The sample comprised PBMCs. The chain joins TRBV15 to TRBJ1-2; TRBD1 matches at 7 bases. The CDR3 bases are TGTGCCACCAGCAGACATGGACAGGAGACCTATGGCTACACCTTC. As protein: CATSRHGQETYGYTF.